This T cell receptor (beta chain) came from a study of cytomegalovirus exposure and HLA in healthy donors. It was with 60 Vbeta and 13 Jbeta primers that the PCR ran. Repertoires were generated with immunoSEQ multiplex PCR, while TCRdb's copy carries only in-frame clones and drops some. The sample lists 150,000 to 200,000 clones, more than 60% occurring once. The CDR3 totals 16 residues. Trimming took 5 bases from V and 3 from J; bases not matched to a gene: 8. CDR1 and CDR2 (germline): WNHNN, SYGVQD (reference sequence). This clone came up a few times. The TCR originated in a woman aged 25 to 39 in good health and CMV-seropositive. The chain uses TRBV10-1 and TRBJ2-1; TRBD2 agrees at 9 bases. Sequencing was done on a sample of PBMCs. CDR3 loop: CASSILSSGDYNEQFF. The CDR3 nucleotides are TGCGCCAGCAGTATCTTGTCTAGCGGGGACTACAATGAGCAGTTCTTC.